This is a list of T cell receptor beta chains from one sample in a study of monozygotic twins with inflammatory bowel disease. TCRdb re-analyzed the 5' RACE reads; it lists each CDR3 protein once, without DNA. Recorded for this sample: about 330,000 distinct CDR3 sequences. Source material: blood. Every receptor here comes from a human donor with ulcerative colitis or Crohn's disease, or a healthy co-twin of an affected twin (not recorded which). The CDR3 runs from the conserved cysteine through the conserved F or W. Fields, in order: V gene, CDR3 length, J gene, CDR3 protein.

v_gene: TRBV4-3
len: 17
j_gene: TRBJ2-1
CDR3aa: CASSQESARSSYNEQFF

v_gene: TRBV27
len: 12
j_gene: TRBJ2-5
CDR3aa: CASSSRRGTQYF

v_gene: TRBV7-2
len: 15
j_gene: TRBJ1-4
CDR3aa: CASSRTGSPTEKLFF

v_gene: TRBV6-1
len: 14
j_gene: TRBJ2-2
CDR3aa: CASSNGPNTGELFF

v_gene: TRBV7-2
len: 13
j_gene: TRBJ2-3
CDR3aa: CASSLLFTDTQYF

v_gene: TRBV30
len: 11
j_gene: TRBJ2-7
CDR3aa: CAWSDSYEQYF

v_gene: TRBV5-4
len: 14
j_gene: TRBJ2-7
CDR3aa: CASSFTGRTYEQYF

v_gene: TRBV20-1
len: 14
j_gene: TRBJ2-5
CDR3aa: CSARTGTQQETQYF

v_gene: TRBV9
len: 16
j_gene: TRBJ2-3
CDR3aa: CASSVETGGRTDTQYF

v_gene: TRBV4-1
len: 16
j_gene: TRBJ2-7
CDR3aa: CASSQEVVPRVYEQYF

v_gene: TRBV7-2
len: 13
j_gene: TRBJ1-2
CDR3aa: CASSRGQGNGYTF

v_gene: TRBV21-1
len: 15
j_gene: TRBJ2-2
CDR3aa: CATLPVTGTPGSCFF

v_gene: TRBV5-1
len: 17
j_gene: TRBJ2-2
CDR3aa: CASSPRTSGEAAGELFF

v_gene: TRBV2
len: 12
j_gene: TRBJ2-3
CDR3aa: CASGGGKDTQYF

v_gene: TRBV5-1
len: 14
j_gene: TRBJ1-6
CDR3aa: CASSPVAVNSPLHF

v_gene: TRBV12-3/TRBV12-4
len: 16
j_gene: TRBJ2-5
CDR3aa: CASSLGDSGAQETQYF

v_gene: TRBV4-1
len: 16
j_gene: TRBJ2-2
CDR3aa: CASSQVGRANTGELFF

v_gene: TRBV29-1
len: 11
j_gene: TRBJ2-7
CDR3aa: CSAGQGYEQYF

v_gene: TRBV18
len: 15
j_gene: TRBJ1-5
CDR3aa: CASSPLTGGSEPQHF

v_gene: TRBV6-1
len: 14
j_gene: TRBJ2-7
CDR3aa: CASSERLTTYEQYF

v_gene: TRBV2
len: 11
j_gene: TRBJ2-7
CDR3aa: CASRIYYEQYF

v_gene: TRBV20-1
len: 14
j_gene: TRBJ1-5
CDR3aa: CSARYTGIGQPQHF

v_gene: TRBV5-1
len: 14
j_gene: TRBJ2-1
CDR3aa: CASRNREGYNEQFF

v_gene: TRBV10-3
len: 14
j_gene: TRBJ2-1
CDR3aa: CAISDGQSYNEQFF

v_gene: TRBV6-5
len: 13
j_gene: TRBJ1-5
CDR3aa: CASSYSEGQPQHF

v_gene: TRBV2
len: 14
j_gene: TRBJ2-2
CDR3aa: CASRGTGRTGELFF

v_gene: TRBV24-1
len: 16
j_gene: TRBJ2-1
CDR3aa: CATSDLSGLAGFQQFF

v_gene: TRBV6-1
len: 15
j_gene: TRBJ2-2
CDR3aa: CASSPWSPNTGELFF

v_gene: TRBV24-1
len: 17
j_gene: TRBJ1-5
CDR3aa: CATSDSRVDYSNQPQHF

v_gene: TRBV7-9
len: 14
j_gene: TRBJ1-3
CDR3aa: CASSFLGSGNTIYF

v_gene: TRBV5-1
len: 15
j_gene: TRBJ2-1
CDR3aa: CASSLGQTGDNEQFF

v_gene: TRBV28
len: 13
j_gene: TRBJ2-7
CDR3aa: CASENRDSYEQYF

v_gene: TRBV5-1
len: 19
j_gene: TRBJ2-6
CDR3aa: CASSFYAAGRISGANVLTF

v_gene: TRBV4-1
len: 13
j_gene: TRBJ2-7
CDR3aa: CASSQVRQDEQYF

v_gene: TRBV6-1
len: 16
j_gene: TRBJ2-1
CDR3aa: CASSQWDTSSYNEQFF

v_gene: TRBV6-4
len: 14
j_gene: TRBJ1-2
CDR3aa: CASSDSAGGSGYTF

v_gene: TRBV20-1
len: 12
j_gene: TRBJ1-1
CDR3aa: CSARSDRMKAFF

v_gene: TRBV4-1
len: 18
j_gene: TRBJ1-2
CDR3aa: CASSQELGGASSIYGYTF

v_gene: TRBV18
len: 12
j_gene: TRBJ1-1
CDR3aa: CASSPRREEAFF

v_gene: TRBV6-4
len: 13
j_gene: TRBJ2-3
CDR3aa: CASSGTSSDTQYF

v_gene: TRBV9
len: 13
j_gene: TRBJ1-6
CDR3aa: CASSEEEGSPLHF

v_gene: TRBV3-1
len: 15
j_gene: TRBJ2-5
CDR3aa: CASSQQGTAQETQYF

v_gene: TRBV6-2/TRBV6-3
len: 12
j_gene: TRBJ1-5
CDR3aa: CASRESGGKTHF

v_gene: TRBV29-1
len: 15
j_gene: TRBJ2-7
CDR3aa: CSVVATSGGLYEQYF

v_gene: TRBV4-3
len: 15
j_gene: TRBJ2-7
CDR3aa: CASSQDARGQDEQYF

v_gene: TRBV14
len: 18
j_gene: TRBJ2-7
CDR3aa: CASSQRTRLTSGTYEQYF

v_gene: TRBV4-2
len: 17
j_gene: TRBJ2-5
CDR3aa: CASSQDRGGRGRETQYF

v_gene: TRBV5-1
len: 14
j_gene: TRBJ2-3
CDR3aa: CASSSDRVLDTQYF

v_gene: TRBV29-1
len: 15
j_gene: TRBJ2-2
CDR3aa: CSVEDGGKNTGELFF

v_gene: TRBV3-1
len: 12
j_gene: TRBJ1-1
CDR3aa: CASSLNTGGAFF

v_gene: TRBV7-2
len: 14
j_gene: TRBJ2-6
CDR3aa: CASSSTTGANVLTF

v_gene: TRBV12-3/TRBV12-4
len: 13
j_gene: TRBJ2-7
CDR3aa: CASSYRGGYEQYF

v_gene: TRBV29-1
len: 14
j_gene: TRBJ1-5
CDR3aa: CSVGGGRGNQPQHF

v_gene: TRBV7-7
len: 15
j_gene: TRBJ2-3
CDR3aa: CASSPGTGGTDTQYF

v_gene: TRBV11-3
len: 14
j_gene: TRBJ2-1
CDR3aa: CASSVGYGGNEQFF

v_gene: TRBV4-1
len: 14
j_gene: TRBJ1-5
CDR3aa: CASSHPTQPTLQHF

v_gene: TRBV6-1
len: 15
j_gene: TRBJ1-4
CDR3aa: CASSPHKGGNEKLFF